The source of this TCR beta chain is a study of cytomegalovirus exposure and HLA in healthy donors. Study findings and constraints: Whilst most TCR sequences proved rare, a subset of public TCRs occurred across many donors. The tendency of first-cohort TCR clusters to co-occur in the 120 or so validation repertoires was the finding of a later analysis. It was 164 TCR beta chains that were listed as cytomegalovirus-associated.

The assay was immunoSEQ multiplex PCR, and TCRdb's table has in-frame clones only and misses some. The profile covers some 83,000 clones, with roughly 94% appearing a single time and 3% to 4% taken by the ten largest. Germline V CDR1 and CDR2: SNHLY, FYNNEI. V lost 6 bases, J lost 2 bases, and 5 bases stayed unmatched. The CDR3 length is 14 residues. Turning to this clone: Its antigen is unknown.

Input material: PBMCs. The chain couples TRBV2 to TRBJ2-3, with 7 bases identical to TRBD2. This receptor was obtained from a woman aged 18-29 years in good health and CMV-seropositive. The CDR3, as DNA: TGTGCCAGCAGACGACTAGCCTACACAGATACGCAGTATTTT. Translating gives CASRRLAYTDTQYF. Combining the CDR3 with reference TRBV2 and TRBJ2-3 gives the whole variable domain EPEVTQTPSHQVTQMGQEVILRCVPISNHLYFYWYRQILGQKVEFLVSFYNNEISEKSEIFDDQFSVERPDGSNFTLKIRSTKLEDSAMYFCASRRLAYTDTQYFGPGTRLTVL.